What follows is one T cell receptor beta chain and its context. The target antigen is unknown. The CDR3 has 15 amino acids. Germline lookup yields CDR1 MNHNY and CDR2 SVGAGI (reference sequence). The V segment lost 7 bases and the J segment 7 bases; nucleotides outside the gene matches: 8. All donors comprised healthy Caucasians. A universal primer site arose from template switching, and cDNA bore unique molecular identifiers. A single record per CDR3 protein comes from TCRdb applying MiXCR to the 5' RACE reads. The table records 1.5 million or so distinct CDR3 sequences, less than 35% of them present only once. The data are from a study of identical twins. Findings of the study overall: Analyses of zero insertions could, in part, be confounded by invariant MAIT and iNKT cells. Abundant beta clonotypes from cord blood had fewer insertions, unlike memory repertoires, which showed none.

This TCR was recovered from a newborn girl in good health. The chain links TRBV6-6 to TRBJ1-6; TRBD1 matches 9 bases. The sequenced sample was cord blood. The CDR3 DNA reads TGTGCCAGCACCTATATCGGACAGGGGAATTCACCCCTCCACTTT. This translates into CASTYIGQGNSPLHF.